The next 30 T cell receptor beta chains were all read from a single sample in a study of blood T cell repertoires in COVID-19. The assay was immunoSEQ multiplex PCR, and TCRdb's table has in-frame clones only and misses some. The sample carries about 270,000 clones, around 93% recorded once. Sequenced: PBMCs or T cells enriched from blood (not recorded which). The receptors shown here come from a man aged 40-49 years who had been exposed to COVID-19.

This clone was recorded once. The chain recombines TRBV3-1 (or the pseudogene TRBV3-2) with TRBJ1-4, with D perhaps matching TRBD1 (5 bases). The V gene's germline CDR1 is LGHDT and CDR2 YNNKEL (reference sequence). Trimming took 0 bases from V and 0 from J, leaving 14 bases between them. The CDR3 is 18 residues long. The chain's CDR3 is CASSQDYGTEATNEKLFF. Here the CDR3 DNA reads TGTGCCAGCAGCCAAGATTACGGGACTGAAGCAACTAATGAAAAACTGTTTTTT.

The V and J genes are TRBV19 and TRBJ2-3; D not certain. Germline V gives CDR1 LNHDA, CDR2 SQIVND (reference sequence). This CDR3 has 14 residues. The ends were cut back, 6 bases at V and 0 bases at J, with 10 bases in the middle. Here the CDR3 DNA reads TGTGCCAGTAGGACTGACGCTAGCACAGATACGCAGTATTTT. Residues: CASRTDASTDTQYF.

The rearrangement joins TRBV6-5 to TRBJ2-7; a possible D gene is TRBD2 (6 bases). Germline V CDR1 and CDR2: MNHEY, SVGAGI. V was pared by 2 bases and J by 7 bases, with 6 bases between. This CDR3 comprises 11 residues. The CDR3: CASSYGGEQYF. In nucleotides, the CDR3 is TGTGCCAGCAGTTACGGGGGGGAGCAGTACTTC.

Only a few counts were recorded for this clone. The chain combines TRBV28 with TRBJ2-1; the D is unclear. V lost 3 bases and J lost 6, with 12 bases in between. Germline V gene data show CDR1 as MDHEN and CDR2 as SYDVKM. This CDR3 comprises 14 residues. In DNA form, the CDR3 reads TGTGCCAGCAGTTTCCGCGGATTGCTCAATGAGCAGTTCTTC. It translates to CASSFRGLLNEQFF. The variable domain in full, completed from reference TRBV28 and TRBJ2-1, reads DVKVTQSSRYLVKRTGEKVFLECVQDMDHENMFWYRQDPGLGLRLIYFSYDVKMKEKGDIPEGYSVSREKKERFSLILESASTNQTSMYLCASSFRGLLNEQFFGPGTRLTVL.

The chain employs TRBV27 and TRBJ1-5; D ambiguous. CDR1 and CDR2 from the germline V gene are MNHEY and SMNVEV (reference sequence). The CDR3 is made up of 15 amino acids. V was cut by 2 bases and J by 1 base, with 9 bases left in between. The CDR3 DNA follows: TGTGCCAGCAGTTTACCCGTCGGGAGCAATCAGCCCCAGCATTTT. This codes for CASSLPVGSNQPQHF.

The chain recombines TRBV12-5 with TRBJ1-5, with 8 bases that match TRBD1. There are 13 residues in the CDR3. Germline-derived CDR1 and CDR2 are LGHNT and FRNRAP. Trimming took 6 bases from V and 7 from J; bases not matched to a gene: 5. CDR3 coding DNA: TGTGCTAGTGGAAAGGACAGGGAACAGCCCCAGCATTTT. Translating it yields CASGKDREQPQHF.

V is TRBV28 and J is TRBJ1-2; a weak D match, TRBD1 (6 bases). With 7 bases removed from V and 6 bases from J, the gap between germline ends came to 12 bases. Per the germline V gene, CDR1 is MDHEN and CDR2 is SYDVKM. CDR3 size: 12 residues. The CDR3 protein is CASTLAGDGYTF. DNA for the CDR3: TGTGCCAGCACCCTAGCAGGGGATGGCTACACCTTC.

The chain is built from TRBV27 and TRBJ1-5; D ambiguous. CDR3 length equals 17 residues. Germline V lookup: CDR1 MNHEY, CDR2 SMNVEV (reference sequence). The V and J ends lost 7 bases and 0 bases respectively, with 19 bases between them. In DNA form, the CDR3 reads TGTGCCAGCATGGTAGCGGGAGCGCAAAATAGCAATCAGCCCCAGCATTTT. Its protein product is CASMVAGAQNSNQPQHF.

This clone was found once. The gene calls are TRBV6-1 and TRBJ1-5, with D unclear. Trimming shortened V by 3 bases and J by 4 bases, and 7 bases separated the two germline ends. CDR1 and CDR2 from the germline V gene are MNHNS and SASEGT. The CDR3 is made up of 13 amino acids. The CDR3 DNA follows: TGTGCCAGCAGTGACAGAGGGAATCAGCCCCAGCATTTT. Residues: CASSDRGNQPQHF.

This clone is a singleton in its sample. The V gene is TRBV28, the J gene TRBJ1-5, with a possible D match to TRBD1 (5 bases). Germline CDR1 MDHEN, CDR2 SYDVKM. V dropped 7 bases and J dropped 0 bases, with 19 bases sitting between them. The length of the CDR3 is 17 residues. CDR3: CASKGVQNLFSNQPQHF. The CDR3 region has the DNA TGTGCCAGCAAAGGGGTCCAAAATCTTTTTAGCAATCAGCCCCAGCATTTT.

The chain uses TRBV5-1 and TRBJ1-5; D is possibly TRBD1 (5 bases). The germline V gene has CDR1 SGHRS and CDR2 YFSETQ. V lost 4 bases and J lost 1, with 9 bases in between. The CDR3 loop spans 14 amino acids. The CDR3 DNA follows: TGCGCCAGCAGCCGGACACCCAGCAATCAGCCCCAGCATTTT. Amino acids: CASSRTPSNQPQHF.

This CDR3 reads CASSLVRRESGNEQFF. The CDR3 bases are TGTGCCAGCAGCTTAGTACGGAGGGAATCCGGGAATGAGCAGTTCTTC. The J gene is TRBJ2-1, the V gene TRBV11-2, with a weak D call TRBD2 (6 bases). CDR1 and CDR2 from the germline V gene are SGHAT and FQNNGV. V was cut by 1 base and J by 7 bases, with 17 bases left in between. CDR3 size: 16 residues. The full variable domain, with the rest looked up from reference TRBV11-2 and TRBJ2-1, is EAGVAQSPRYKIIEKRQSVAFWCNPISGHATLYWYQQILGQGPKLLIQFQNNGVVDDSQLPKDRFSAERLKGVDSTLKIQPAKLEDSAVYLCASSLVRRESGNEQFFGPGTRLTVL.

This chain links TRBV6-5 with TRBJ2-7; 11 nucleotides line up with TRBD1. The V and J ends lost 7 bases and 3 bases, in that order; junction bases with no gene match: 2. CDR3 length equals 13 residues. CDR1 MNHEY and CDR2 SVGAGI come from the germline V gene. In DNA, the CDR3 is TGTGCCAGCAAGGGGACAGGGGGCTACGAGCAGTACTTC. Translated: CASKGTGGYEQYF.

The CDR3 reads CASSFRGHGYTF. DNA of the CDR3: TGTGCCAGCAGTTTCAGGGGGCATGGCTACACCTTC. This chain links TRBV28 with TRBJ1-2, with 8 positions matching TRBD1. From germline, CDR1 is MDHEN and CDR2 SYDVKM. The CDR3 loop spans 12 amino acids. V lost 3 bases, J lost 6 bases, and 0 bases stayed unmatched.

The rearrangement uses TRBV11-2 and TRBJ2-7; TRBD2 might be the D (6 bases). This CDR3 region has 14 residues. The V gene lost 5 bases and the J gene lost 3 bases, with 14 bases spanning the gap. Germline V gives CDR1 SGHAT, CDR2 FQNNGV. CDR3 loop: CASSMGPGVYEQYF. In DNA, the CDR3 is TGTGCCAGCAGCATGGGACCGGGAGTCTACGAGCAGTACTTC.

The chain employs TRBV18 and TRBJ2-5; 7 nucleotides match TRBD1. The CDR3 runs to 15 residues. CDR1 is KGHSH and CDR2 is LQKENI in the germline V gene. V lost 3 bases, J lost 5 bases, and 9 bases stayed unmatched. CDR3 residues: CASSPITDRAETQYF. For the CDR3, the DNA is TGTGCCAGCTCACCTATCACCGACAGGGCCGAGACCCAGTACTTC. Full variable domain (missing parts from reference TRBV18 and TRBJ2-5): NAGVMQNPRHLVRRRGQEARLRCSPMKGHSHVYWYRQLPEEGLKFMVYLQKENIIDESGMPKERFSAEFPKEGPSILRIQQVVRGDSAAYFCASSPITDRAETQYFGPGTRLLVL.

The rearrangement uses TRBV5-1 and TRBJ2-6, with a tentative D call TRBD2 (5 bases). This CDR3 is 15 amino acids long. V was shortened by 4 bases and J by 2 bases, with 10 bases between the two germline ends. Germline V gives CDR1 SGHRS, CDR2 YFSETQ. CDR3: CASSAGIAGANVLTF. CDR3 in DNA: TGCGCCAGCAGCGCCGGGATAGCTGGGGCCAACGTCCTGACTTTC. Together with reference TRBV5-1 and TRBJ2-6, the CDR3 gives the full variable domain: KAGVTQTPRYLIKTRGQQVTLSCSPISGHRSVSWYQQTPGQGLQFLFEYFSETQRNKGNFPGRFSGRQFSNSRSEMNVSTLELGDSALYLCASSAGIAGANVLTFGAGSRLTVL.

The genes are TRBV9 and TRBJ1-4; 10 bases map to TRBD1. The V segment lost 4 bases and the J segment 7 bases; nucleotides outside the gene matches: 4. Germline V gives CDR1 SGDLS, CDR2 YYNGEE. This CDR3 has 14 residues. CDR3 protein: CASSIRDRGEKLFF. In DNA, the CDR3 is TGTGCCAGCAGCATCCGGGACAGGGGTGAAAAACTGTTTTTT.

The chain carries TRBV10-2 and TRBJ2-2; 10 bases map to TRBD2. The germline CDR1 and CDR2 sequences are WSHSY and SAAADI. The V segment lost 4 bases and the J segment 4 bases; nucleotides outside the gene matches: 3. The CDR3 covers 15 residues. As DNA, the CDR3 is TGCGCCAGCAGTGGCCTAGCGGGAGTCACCGGGGAGCTGTTTTTT. It is translated as CASSGLAGVTGELFF.

CDR3 in DNA: TGTGCCACCAGTGATGCGGGCCACGAGCAGTACTTC. Translating it yields CATSDAGHEQYF. V and J are TRBV24-1 and TRBJ2-7; TRBD2 is a possible D gene (5 bases). Germline loops: CDR1 KGHDR, CDR2 SFDVKD. The CDR3 contains 12 residues. The V and J ends lost 3 bases and 5 bases respectively, with 7 bases between them.

The rearrangement uses TRBV30 and TRBJ2-3; tentative D call: TRBD1 (5 bases). The CDR3 totals 13 residues. The V end was cut by 2 bases, the J end by 6 bases, with 12 bases between. In germline, CDR1 is GTSNPN, CDR2 SVGIG (reference sequence). CDR3: CAWSSRGKDTQYF. The CDR3 DNA reads TGTGCCTGGAGTTCTAGGGGAAAGGATACGCAGTATTTT.

This clone was counted a few times. This chain links TRBV12-5 with TRBJ2-1; 7 bases map to TRBD2. V lost 2 bases to trimming and J lost 8 bases; unmatched junction nucleotides: 12. Per germline, CDR1 LGHNT and CDR2 FRNRAP. The CDR3 is 16 amino acids. The CDR3 DNA sequence: TGTGCTAGTGGTTTGCATGTGGCGGGAGATCCCGATGAGCAGTTCTTC. Its translation: CASGLHVAGDPDEQFF. Looking up the rest from reference TRBV12-5 and TRBJ2-1 gives the full variable domain: DARVTQTPRHKVTEMGQEVTMRCQPILGHNTVFWYRQTMMQGLELLAYFRNRAPLDDSGMPKDRFSAEMPDATLATLKIQPSEPRDSAVYFCASGLHVAGDPDEQFFGPGTRLTVL.

V gene TRBV5-1 combines with J gene TRBJ2-7, with TRBD2 matching 9 bases. Germline assignment: CDR1 SGHRS and CDR2 YFSETQ. The CDR3 contains 15 residues. Trimming took 4 bases from V and 0 from J; bases not matched to a gene: 5. CDR3 nucleotide sequence: TGCGCCAGCAGCCTGACTAGCGGAGTCTCCTACGAGCAGTACTTC. Amino acid sequence: CASSLTSGVSYEQYF.

This chain joins TRBV19 and TRBJ2-7; D call uncertain. Trimming stripped 9 bases from V and 5 bases from J, with 20 bases between. The CDR3 has 14 amino acids. Germline V lookup: CDR1 LNHDA, CDR2 SQIVND (reference sequence). CDR3 residues: CASKKTDRFDEQYF. The CDR3 DNA is TGTGCCAGCAAGAAAACAGACCGGTTCGACGAGCAGTACTTC.

This sequence joins TRBV27 and TRBJ2-7; 15 nucleotides align to TRBD2. J lost 1 base, V lost 4 bases, and 5 bases had no gene match. CDR1 and CDR2 from the germline V gene are MNHEY and SMNVEV (reference sequence). The CDR3 loop spans 17 amino acids. This CDR3 reads CASSYLGLAGGSYEQYF. In DNA form, the CDR3 reads TGTGCCAGCAGTTATTTGGGACTAGCGGGAGGTTCCTACGAGCAGTACTTC.

A note on this clone: This CDR3 is also generated by other DNA sequences in the sample. J is TRBJ2-7 and V is TRBV10-3; 7 bases agree with TRBD1. The CDR3 is made up of 14 amino acids. Germline V gene data show CDR1 as ENHRY and CDR2 as SYGVKD. J was trimmed by 4 bases and V by 0 bases; bases with no gene match: 3. CDR3 residues: CAISESDRAYEQYF. For the CDR3, the DNA is TGTGCCATCAGTGAGTCAGACAGGGCTTACGAGCAGTACTTC.

This sequence joins TRBV9 and TRBJ2-6; D remains unclear. This CDR3 region has 15 residues. Trimming removed 2 bases from V and 0 bases from J, with 6 bases in between. In germline, CDR1 is SGDLS, CDR2 YYNGEE. The CDR3 region has the DNA TGTGCCAGCAGCGTTGAGGTCTCTGGGGCCAACGTCCTGACTTTC. Translation: CASSVEVSGANVLTF. The complete variable domain, with remaining parts taken from reference TRBV9 and TRBJ2-6, reads DSGVTQTPKHLITATGQRVTLRCSPRSGDLSVYWYQQSLDQGLQFLIQYYNGEERAKGNILERFSAQQFPDLHSELNLSSLELGDSALYFCASSVEVSGANVLTFGAGSRLTVL.

The CDR3 region is CASSRYQNTEAFF. The CDR3 bases are TGTGCCAGCAGCCGCTACCAGAACACTGAAGCTTTCTTT. This sequence joins TRBV13 and TRBJ1-1; no definite D call. The length of the CDR3 is 13 residues. Germline CDR1 is PRHDT and CDR2 is FYEKMQ (reference sequence). Trimming removed 5 bases at V and 1 base at J, with 8 bases between.

Worth noting for this clone: One end of the junction fails to match germline, which may point to a read error. This chain connects TRBV7-7 to TRBJ1-5; tentative D call: TRBD1 (6 bases). Germline V CDR1 and CDR2: SSHAT, FNYEAQ (reference sequence). The length of the CDR3 is 17 residues. The CDR3 DNA is TGTGCTAGCAGCACAGGGAGTTCCAGTAGCCACAATCAGCCCCAGCATTTT. Amino acids: CASSTGSSSSHNQPQHF.

This clone has a handful of counts. The chain is built from TRBV18 and TRBJ2-2; perhaps TRBD2 as D (6 bases). V was cut by 3 bases and J by 4 bases, with 9 bases left in between. This CDR3 has 14 residues. CDR1 KGHSH and CDR2 LQKENI come from the germline V gene. The CDR3 region is CASSPTTSTGELFF. In nucleotides, the CDR3 is TGTGCCAGCTCACCTACGACTAGCACCGGGGAGCTGTTTTTT.